This TCR beta chain was observed in a study of blood T cell repertoires in COVID-19. In the study overall: Acute-phase and convalescent COVID-19 samples originated in the United States, Italy and Spain. PBMCs, B-cell-depleted T cells, or T cells provided the cDNA or gDNA that made up the material.

In the source study's methods: Amplifying reference gene primers gave estimates of nucleated cell counts. Only in-frame clones appear in the TCRdb table, and some are missing; sequencing was by immunoSEQ multiplex PCR. V, J and clone size reflect that table, while D and trimming were determined from the DNA. The sample has about 130,000 clones, almost 85% seen once. This clone was counted a few times. The CDR3 has 17 residues. J gave up 2 bases and V 6 bases, and 16 bases lay outside the gene matches. Germline CDR1 and CDR2: KGHSH and LQKENI. The TCR sequence derives from a woman aged 25 to 39 who had recovered from COVID-19. The sequencing input was peripheral blood. The chain joins TRBV18 to TRBJ2-7; TRBD1 matches 7 bases. The CDR3 DNA follows: TGTGCCAGCTCCTCTCGAACTCCGGGACAGTCGACCTACGAGCAGTACTTC. Amino acids: CASSSRTPGQSTYEQYF.